This T cell receptor beta chain was found in a study of blood T cell repertoires in COVID-19. Study information: The United States, Italy and Spain supplied acute and convalescent COVID-19 samples. T cells, B-cell-depleted T cells, or PBMCs supplied cDNA or gDNA.

Per the authors' pipeline: Estimates of nucleated cell counts were drawn from the amplification of reference gene primers. Libraries were prepared by immunoSEQ multiplex PCR; TCRdb keeps only in-frame clonotypes and omits some of them. That table furnishes V, J and clone size, whereas the DNA furnished D and trimming. Of approximately 160,000 clones listed, 76% are singletons. V dropped 7 bases and J dropped 0; count of bases not matched to a gene: 16. The CDR3 runs to 19 residues. Germline V lookup: CDR1 MDHEN, CDR2 SYDVKM. The chain recombines TRBV28 with TRBJ2-3; 10 bases agree with TRBD2. The receptor was isolated from a woman of 80 years or more with acute or convalescent COVID-19. Sequenced sample: peripheral blood. This CDR3 reads CASTSYLLAGVSSTDTQYF. The CDR3, as DNA: TGTGCCAGCACCTCTTACTTGCTAGCGGGGGTGTCTAGCACAGATACGCAGTATTTT.